This TCR beta chain stems from a study of neurological immune-mediated disorders. Volunteers attending a blood bank in Maryland, USA, served as healthy controls. 2 million PBMCs stored at -80 C were the source of the unsorted libraries. Synthesis of cDNA was accomplished via 5'RACE employing 10-nucleotide random UMIs. TCRdb re-derived calls from the 5' RACE reads in MiXCR, one entry per CDR3 protein. This table holds about 14,000 distinct CDR3 sequences, about 9.4% found once. The TCR originated in a woman aged 40 to 50 in good health. The source material was PBMCs.

The CDR3 loop is CSARDLGLEGGNQPQHF. CDR3 nucleotide sequence: TGCAGTGCTAGAGATCTTGGGTTAGAGGGTGGCAATCAGCCCCAGCATTTT. V is TRBV20-1 and J is TRBJ1-5; unclear D gene. This CDR3 spans 17 amino acids. V lost 0 bases and J lost 2, with 17 bases in between. Germline V CDR1 and CDR2: DFQATT, SNEGSKA (reference sequence).